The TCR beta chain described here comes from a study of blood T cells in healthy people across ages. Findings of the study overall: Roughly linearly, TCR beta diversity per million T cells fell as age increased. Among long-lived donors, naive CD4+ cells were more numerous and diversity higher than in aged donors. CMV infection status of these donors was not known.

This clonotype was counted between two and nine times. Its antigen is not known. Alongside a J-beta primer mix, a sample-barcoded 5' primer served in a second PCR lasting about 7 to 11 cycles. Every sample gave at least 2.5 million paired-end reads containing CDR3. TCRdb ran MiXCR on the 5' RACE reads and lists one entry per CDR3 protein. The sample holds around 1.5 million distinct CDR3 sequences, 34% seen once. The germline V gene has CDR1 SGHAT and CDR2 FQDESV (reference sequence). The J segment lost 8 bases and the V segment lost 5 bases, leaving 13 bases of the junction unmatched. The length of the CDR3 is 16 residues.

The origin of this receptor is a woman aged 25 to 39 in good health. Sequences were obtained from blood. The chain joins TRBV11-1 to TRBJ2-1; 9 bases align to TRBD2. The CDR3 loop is CASSVDPGTSYDEQFF. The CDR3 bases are TGTGCCAGCAGCGTCGACCCGGGGACTAGCTATGATGAGCAGTTCTTC.